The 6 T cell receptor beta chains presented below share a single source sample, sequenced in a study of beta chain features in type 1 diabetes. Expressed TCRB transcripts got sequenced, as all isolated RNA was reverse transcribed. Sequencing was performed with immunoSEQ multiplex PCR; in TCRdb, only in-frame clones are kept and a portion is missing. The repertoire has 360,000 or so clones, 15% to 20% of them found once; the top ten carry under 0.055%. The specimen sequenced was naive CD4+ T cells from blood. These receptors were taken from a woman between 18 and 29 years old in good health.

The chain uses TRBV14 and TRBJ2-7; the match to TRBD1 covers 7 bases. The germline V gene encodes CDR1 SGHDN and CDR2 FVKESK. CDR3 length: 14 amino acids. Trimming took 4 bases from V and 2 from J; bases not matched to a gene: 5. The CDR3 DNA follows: TGTGCCAGCAGCCTCCGGGACAGCACCTACGAGCAGTACTTC. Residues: CASSLRDSTYEQYF. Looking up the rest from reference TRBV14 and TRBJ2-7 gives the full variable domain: EAGVTQFPSHSVIEKGQTVTLRCDPISGHDNLYWYRRVMGKEIKFLLHFVKESKQDESGMPNNRFLAERTGGTYSTLKVQPAELEDSGVYFCASSLRDSTYEQYFGPGTRLTVT.

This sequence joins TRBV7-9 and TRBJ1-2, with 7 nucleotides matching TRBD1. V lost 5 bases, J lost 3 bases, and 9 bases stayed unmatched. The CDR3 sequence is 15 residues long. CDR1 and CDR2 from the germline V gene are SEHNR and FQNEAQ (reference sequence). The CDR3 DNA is TGTGCCAGCAGCCTAAGATCACAGGGGTACTATGGCTACACCTTC. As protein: CASSLRSQGYYGYTF.

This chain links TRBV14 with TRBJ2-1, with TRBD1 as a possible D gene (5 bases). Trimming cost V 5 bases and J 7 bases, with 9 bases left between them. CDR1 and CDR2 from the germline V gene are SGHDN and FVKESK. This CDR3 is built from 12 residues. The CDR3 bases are TGTGCCAGCAGCTTAAAGGGGAATGAGCAGTTCTTC. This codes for CASSLKGNEQFF.

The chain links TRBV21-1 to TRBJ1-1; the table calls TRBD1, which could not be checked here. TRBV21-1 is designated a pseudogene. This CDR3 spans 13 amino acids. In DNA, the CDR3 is TGTGCCAGCCCCCAGGGGCCGAACACTGAAGCTTTCTTT. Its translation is CASPQGPNTEAFF.

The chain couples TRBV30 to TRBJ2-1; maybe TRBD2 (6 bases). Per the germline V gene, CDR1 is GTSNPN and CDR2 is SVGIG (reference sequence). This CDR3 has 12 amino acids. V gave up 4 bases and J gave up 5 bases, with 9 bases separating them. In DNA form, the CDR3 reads TGTGCCTGGACGGGGGAAAACAATGAGCAGTTCTTC. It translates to CAWTGENNEQFF. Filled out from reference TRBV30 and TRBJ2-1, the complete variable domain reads SQTIHQWPATLVQPVGSPLSLECTVEGTSNPNLYWYRQAAGRGLQLLFYSVGIGQISSEVPQNLSASRPQDRQFILSSKKLLLSDSGFYLCAWTGENNEQFFGPGTRLTVL.

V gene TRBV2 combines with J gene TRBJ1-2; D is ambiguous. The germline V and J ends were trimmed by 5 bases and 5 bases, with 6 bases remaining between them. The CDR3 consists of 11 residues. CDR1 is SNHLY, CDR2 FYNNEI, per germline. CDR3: CASSSQYGYTF. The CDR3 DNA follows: TGTGCCAGCAGTAGTCAGTATGGCTACACCTTC.